A selection of T cell receptor beta chains follows, all from one sample in a study of blood T cell repertoires in COVID-19. Assay used: immunoSEQ multiplex PCR; TCRdb lists only in-frame clones, some missing. The profile shows about 130,000 clones, around 88% of them singletons. Sequenced: peripheral blood. The source of these receptors is a man in his forties or fifties with acute or convalescent COVID-19. Each CDR3 is given with its conserved first and last residue. The D gene is left open where the match is weak. Only part of the rows carry a size: once, few, many, or a class if the clone is expanded.

size,D,V,J,CDR3,DNA
-,TRBD1,TRBV27,TRBJ2-7,CASRGDSSYEQYF,TGTGCCAGCAGAGGGGACAGCTCCTACGAGCAGTACTTC
-,-,TRBV5-1,TRBJ2-7,CASSLVSGALEQYF,TGCGCCAGCAGCTTGGTGTCAGGGGCTCTCGAGCAGTACTTC
-,-,TRBV19,TRBJ2-5,CASSIQGRATWETQYF,TGTGCCAGTAGTATACAGGGCAGGGCCACATGGGAGACCCAGTACTTC
-,TRBD1,TRBV11-2,TRBJ1-2,CASSHPSGGAKWRNGYTF,TGTGCCAGCAGCCACCCGTCAGGGGGCGCAAAGTGGAGGAATGGCTACACCTTC
-,TRBD1,TRBV19,TRBJ1-1,CASRDRTKIDTEAFF,TGTGCCAGTCGGGACAGGACCAAGATCGACACTGAAGCTTTCTTT
-,-,TRBV3-1/TRBV3-2,TRBJ1-1,CASSPHHGPGVAEAFF,TGTGCCAGCAGCCCCCACCACGGACCCGGGGTAGCTGAAGCTTTCTTT
-,TRBD1,TRBV13,TRBJ1-3,CASSLGSGGSGNTIYF,TGTGCCAGCAGCTTAGGTTCAGGGGGATCTGGAAACACCATATATTTT
-,TRBD1,TRBV5-1,TRBJ1-1,CASSPRTGGDTEAFF,TGCGCCAGCAGCCCTAGGACAGGCGGGGACACTGAAGCTTTCTTT
few,-,TRBV27,TRBJ1-1,CASSSLGSLNTEAFF,TGTGCCAGCAGTTCTCTAGGGAGTTTGAACACTGAAGCTTTCTTT
-,-,TRBV10-3,TRBJ1-2,CAISESEGTYGYTF,TGTGCCATCAGTGAGTCTGAGGGAACCTATGGCTACACCTTC
few,-,TRBV5-8,TRBJ2-2,CASSRTLFTGELFF,TGTGCCAGCAGCCGGACTCTTTTCACGGGGGAGCTGTTTTTT
-,TRBD1,TRBV10-1,TRBJ1-2,CASSETGAYGYTF,TGCGCCAGCAGTGAAACAGGGGCCTATGGCTACACCTTC
-,-,TRBV7-6,TRBJ1-5,CASSRNRAQPQHF,TGTGCCAGCAGCCGCAACAGGGCTCAGCCCCAGCATTTT
once,TRBD1,TRBV6-5,TRBJ2-1,CASSSGTANNEQFF,TGTGCCAGCAGTTCCGGGACAGCCAACAATGAGCAGTTCTTC
-,-,TRBV21-1,TRBJ1-5,CASAQGAKAQHF,TGTGCCAGCGCACAGGGGGCCAAGGCCCAGCATTTT
-,-,TRBV7-3,TRBJ1-6,CASSFRGSGSPLHF,TGTGCCAGCAGCTTCAGGGGCTCGGGTTCACCCCTCCACTTT
few,TRBD1,TRBV27,TRBJ1-5,CASNYRGPSQPQHF,TGTGCCAGCAACTACAGGGGGCCGTCACAGCCCCAGCATTTT
-,TRBD1,TRBV5-5,TRBJ1-1,CASSLELQGQGNSEAFF,TGTGCCAGCAGCTTGGAATTACAAGGACAGGGAAACTCTGAAGCTTTCTTT
once,-,TRBV10-3,TRBJ1-5,CAISESRGDGQPQHF,TGTGCCATCAGTGAGTCCAGAGGAGATGGCCAGCCCCAGCATTTT
once,-,TRBV28,TRBJ2-1,CASISSSYNEQFF,TGTGCCAGCATTTCTAGCTCCTACAATGAGCAGTTCTTC
-,-,TRBV25-1,TRBJ1-1,CASSEPSQATEAFF,TGTGCCAGCAGTGAACCCTCTCAGGCCACTGAAGCTTTCTTT
-,TRBD1,TRBV5-8,TRBJ1-1,CASSLARGLVSTEAFF,TGTGCCAGCAGCTTGGCCAGGGGGTTAGTTAGCACTGAAGCTTTCTTT
-,-,TRBV28,TRBJ2-7,CASSVPGFASYEQYF,TGTGCCAGCAGTGTGCCCGGGTTCGCCTCCTACGAGCAGTACTTC
-,TRBD2,TRBV19,TRBJ2-4,CASSIRHGREAKNIQYF,TGTGCCAGTAGTATAAGGCACGGGAGGGAAGCCAAAAACATTCAGTACTTC
once,TRBD2,TRBV5-8,TRBJ2-6,CASPPLAGVTGANVLTF,TGTGCCTCCCCCCCCCTAGCGGGGGTAACTGGGGCCAACGTCCTGACTTTC
once,-,TRBV19,TRBJ1-1,CASSSPAGTNAEAFF,TGTGCCAGTAGTTCCCCCGCAGGTACGAACGCTGAAGCTTTCTTT